Sequencing of this TCR beta chain was carried out in a study of CD8 T cells in Susac syndrome. Germline CDR1 is DFQATT and CDR2 is SNEGSKA (reference sequence). The CDR3 is made up of 13 amino acids. Trimming took 7 bases from V and 1 from J, leaving 14 bases between them. The T cells that were sequenced for TCR beta were CD8+ and CD4+ cells from blood. Negative isolation was used for CD8+ and CD4+ T cells, and FACS enrichment was applied to TEMRA cells. Reverse transcription of roughly 0.45 to 1 ug RNA was carried out with random hexamers. The CDR3 of TCR beta was amplified by immunoSEQ multiplex PCR across 54 Vbeta and 13 Jbeta. MiXCR, applied by TCRdb to the immunoSEQ multiplex PCR reads, yields one record per CDR3 protein. The profile covers about 130,000 distinct CDR3 sequences, with about 95% appearing a single time and more than 0.1% taken by the ten largest. This clonotype was picked up one time.

This TCR was recovered from a human donor in good health. The sample taken for sequencing was CD4+ T cells from PBMCs. The rearrangement uses TRBV20-1 and TRBJ2-7; D not resolved. The CDR3 spells CSGRVRGSYEQYF. In DNA, the CDR3 is TGCAGTGGAAGAGTTCGAGGATCCTACGAGCAGTACTTC.